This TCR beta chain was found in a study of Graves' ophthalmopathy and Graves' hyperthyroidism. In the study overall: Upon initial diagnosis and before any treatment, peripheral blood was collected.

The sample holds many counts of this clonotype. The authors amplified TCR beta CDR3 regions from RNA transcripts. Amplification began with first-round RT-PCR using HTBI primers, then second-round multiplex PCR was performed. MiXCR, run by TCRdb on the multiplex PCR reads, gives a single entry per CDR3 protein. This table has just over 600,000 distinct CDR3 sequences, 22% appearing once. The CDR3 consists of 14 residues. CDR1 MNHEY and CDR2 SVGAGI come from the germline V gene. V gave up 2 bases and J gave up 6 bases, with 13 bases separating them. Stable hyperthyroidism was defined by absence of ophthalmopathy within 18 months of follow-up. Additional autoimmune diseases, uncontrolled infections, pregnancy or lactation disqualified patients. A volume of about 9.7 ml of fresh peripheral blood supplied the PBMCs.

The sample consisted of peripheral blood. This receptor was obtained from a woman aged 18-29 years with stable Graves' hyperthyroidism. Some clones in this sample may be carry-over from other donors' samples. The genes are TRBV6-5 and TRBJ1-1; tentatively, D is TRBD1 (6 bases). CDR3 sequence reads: CASSYTGKEAEAFF. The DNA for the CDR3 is TGTGCCAGCAGTTACACAGGGAAGGAGGCTGAAGCTTTCTTT.